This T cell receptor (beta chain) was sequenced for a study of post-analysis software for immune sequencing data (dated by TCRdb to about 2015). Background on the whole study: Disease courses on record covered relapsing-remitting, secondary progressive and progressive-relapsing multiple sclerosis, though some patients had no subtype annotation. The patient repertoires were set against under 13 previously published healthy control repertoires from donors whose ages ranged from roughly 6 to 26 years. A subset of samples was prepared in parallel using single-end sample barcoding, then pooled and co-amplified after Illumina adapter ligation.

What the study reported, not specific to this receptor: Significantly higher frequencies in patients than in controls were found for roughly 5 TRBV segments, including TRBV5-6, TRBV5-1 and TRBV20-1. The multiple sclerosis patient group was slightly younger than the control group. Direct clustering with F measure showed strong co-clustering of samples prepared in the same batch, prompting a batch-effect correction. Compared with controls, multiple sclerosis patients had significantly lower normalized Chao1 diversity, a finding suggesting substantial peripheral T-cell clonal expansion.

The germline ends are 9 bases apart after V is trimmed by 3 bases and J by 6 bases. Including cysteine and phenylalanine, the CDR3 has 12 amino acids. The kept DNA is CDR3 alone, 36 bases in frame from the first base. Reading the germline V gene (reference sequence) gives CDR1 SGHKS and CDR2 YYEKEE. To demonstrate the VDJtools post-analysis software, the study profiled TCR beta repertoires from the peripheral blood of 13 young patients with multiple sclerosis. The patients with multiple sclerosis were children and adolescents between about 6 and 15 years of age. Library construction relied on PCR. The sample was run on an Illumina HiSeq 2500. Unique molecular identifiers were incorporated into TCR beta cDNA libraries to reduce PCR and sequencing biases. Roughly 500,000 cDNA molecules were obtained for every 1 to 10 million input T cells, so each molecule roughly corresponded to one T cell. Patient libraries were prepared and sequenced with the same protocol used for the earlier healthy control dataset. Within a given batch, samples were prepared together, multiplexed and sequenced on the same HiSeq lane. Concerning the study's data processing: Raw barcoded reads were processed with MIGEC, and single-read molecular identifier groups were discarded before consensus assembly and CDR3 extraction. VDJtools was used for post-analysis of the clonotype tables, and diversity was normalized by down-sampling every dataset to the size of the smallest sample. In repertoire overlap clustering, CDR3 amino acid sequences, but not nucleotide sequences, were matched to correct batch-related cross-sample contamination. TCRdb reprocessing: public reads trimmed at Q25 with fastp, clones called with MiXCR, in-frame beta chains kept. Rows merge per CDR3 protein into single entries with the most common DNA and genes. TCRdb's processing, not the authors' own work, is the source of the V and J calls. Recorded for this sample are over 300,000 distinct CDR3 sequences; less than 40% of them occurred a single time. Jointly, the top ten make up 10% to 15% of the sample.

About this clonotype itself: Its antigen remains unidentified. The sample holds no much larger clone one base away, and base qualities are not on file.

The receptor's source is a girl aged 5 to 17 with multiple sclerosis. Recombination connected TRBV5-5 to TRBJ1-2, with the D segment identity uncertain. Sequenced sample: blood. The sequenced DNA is TGTGCCAGCAGCTCCAGTTGGGATGGCTACACCTTC. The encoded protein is CASSSSWDGYTF.